The 9 T cell receptor beta chains given below trace back to one sample, sequenced in a study of CD8 T cells in ankylosing spondylitis. TCRdb reanalysed the 5' RACE reads using MiXCR and keeps one entry per CDR3 protein. The table lists 250,000 to 400,000 distinct CDR3 sequences, 9.5% to 13% of them singletons. Input material: blood, either unsorted or a sorted T cell fraction (not recorded which). Receptors were obtained from a female donor with ankylosing spondylitis or in good health (not recorded which).

At least ten counts were recorded for this clonotype. CDR3: CASSEAGQAQETQYF. Written as DNA, the CDR3 is TGTGCCAGCAGTGAAGCAGGACAGGCGCAAGAGACCCAGTACTTC. V and J are TRBV6-1 and TRBJ2-5; TRBD1 matches at 7 bases. There are 15 residues in the CDR3. J was trimmed by 2 bases and V by 0 bases; bases with no gene match: 3. Germline values: CDR1 MNHNS, CDR2 SASEGT.

This clonotype was observed at least ten times. The gene calls are TRBV10-2 and TRBJ1-5; 9 bases match TRBD1. V gave up 7 bases and J gave up 3 bases; unmatched junction bases: 7. This CDR3 region has 15 residues. Germline V CDR1 and CDR2: WSHSY, SAAADI. In DNA form, the CDR3 reads TGCGCCAGCAATCCGGACAGGGGCGACAATCAGCCCCAGCATTTT. Residues: CASNPDRGDNQPQHF.

This clonotype occurred a few times. The CDR3 nucleotides read TGCAGTGCTAGACTTTTCTACGAGCAGTACTTC. It translates to CSARLFYEQYF. V usage is TRBV20-1 and J usage is TRBJ2-7; D is ambiguous. The CDR3 contains 11 residues. Per the germline V gene, CDR1 is DFQATT and CDR2 is SNEGSKA (reference sequence). V gave up 2 bases and J gave up 3 bases, with 5 bases separating them.

Of note for this clonotype: At one end the junction does not follow the germline gene, possibly because of a read error. The rearrangement links TRBV6-1 to TRBJ2-1; TRBD2 aligns across 8 bases. Germline loops: CDR1 MNHNS, CDR2 SASEGT. This CDR3 spans 18 amino acids. CDR3 loop: CASSLGLTGGPTYNELFF. The CDR3 DNA reads TGTGCCAGCAGCCTCGGACTAACGGGGGGGCCGACCTACAATGAGCTGTTCTTC.

This clonotype was observed many times. CDR3 bases: TGCGCCAGCAGCTTGTTGGAGCCCAAAAACATTCAGTACTTC. Its protein is CASSLLEPKNIQYF. This chain joins TRBV5-1 and TRBJ2-4; the D is unclear. CDR1 is SGHRS and CDR2 is YFSETQ in the germline V gene. V was pared by 1 base and J by 2 bases, with 7 bases between. The CDR3 is 14 amino acids. The whole variable domain, filled in from reference TRBV5-1 and TRBJ2-4, reads KAGVTQTPRYLIKTRGQQVTLSCSPISGHRSVSWYQQTPGQGLQFLFEYFSETQRNKGNFPGRFSGRQFSNSRSEMNVSTLELGDSALYLCASSLLEPKNIQYFGAGTRLSVL.

This clonotype has only a few counts. The rearrangement joins TRBV9 to TRBJ2-7; D possibly corresponds to TRBD2 (5 bases). V lost 4 bases, J lost 3 bases, and 14 bases lay in between. In germline, CDR1 is SGDLS, CDR2 YYNGEE. There are 14 residues in the CDR3. CDR3 in DNA: TGTGCCAGCAGCCAGACGGACTTGCGCTACGAGCAGTACTTC. This codes for CASSQTDLRYEQYF.

This clonotype is a singleton in its sample. At one boundary the junction diverges from the germline segment, which might be a read error. V gene TRBV30 combines with J gene TRBJ1-2; no firm D call. Per the germline V gene, CDR1 is GTSNPN and CDR2 is SVGIG (reference sequence). CDR3 size: 11 residues. The CDR3 reads CAWRHNYGYTF. The CDR3 DNA sequence: TGTGCCTGGAGACATAACTATGGATACACCTTC.

This clonotype has more than one count but fewer than ten. The V gene is TRBV6-2 or TRBV6-3, the J gene TRBJ2-1; 9 bases are shared with TRBD2. Germline values: CDR1 MNHEY, CDR2 SVGEGT. J lost 0 bases, V lost 6 bases, and 18 bases had no gene match. The CDR3 has 20 residues. CDR3 loop: CASSHGLPSGDESSYNEQFF. CDR3 DNA sequence: TGTGCCAGCAGCCACGGACTACCTAGCGGGGATGAAAGCTCCTACAATGAGCAGTTCTTC.

This clonotype showed up many times. This rearrangement joins TRBV13 to TRBJ2-3, with 14 bases matching TRBD2. Germline V gene sequence: CDR1 PRHDT, CDR2 FYEKMQ (reference sequence). V was clipped by 4 bases and J by 0 bases; unmatched bases: 12. This CDR3 comprises 20 residues. The CDR3 DNA sequence: TGTGCCAGCAGCTCATACGTTAGGACTAGCGGGAGGACTAGCACAGATACGCAGTATTTT. Translating it yields CASSSYVRTSGRTSTDTQYF.